This T cell receptor beta chain was retrieved from a study of T cell repertoires in cytomegalovirus infection. Turning to the study itself: Indications came from public TCR beta signatures; they pointed to CMV infection and to a matching HLA type.

Regarding this clonotype: The antigen is unknown.

Via MiXCR, TCRdb re-called the reads, giving one row per CDR3 protein. The table includes some 350,000 distinct CDR3 sequences, roughly 18% detected once. Germline V gene lookup returns CDR1 SQVTM and CDR2 ANQGSEA. There are 13 residues in the CDR3. V shed 7 bases, J shed 9 bases, and the junction held 9 bases outside the gene matches. Broader study findings: Within the response measured ex vivo, HLA-C-restricted CMV-specific TCR beta clonotypes were dominant. Pooled public TCR beta family frequency picked out CMV carriers with the relevant HLA.

Sequenced input: PBMCs. This TCR was recovered from a human donor in good health (CMV status not recorded). Some clones in this sample may be carry-over from other donors' samples. This chain connects TRBV29-1 to TRBJ2-1; 10 nucleotides line up with TRBD2. The CDR3: CSGGLAYLSEQFF. The CDR3 nucleotides are TGCAGCGGGGGACTAGCGTACTTAAGTGAGCAGTTCTTC.